This T cell receptor beta chain is drawn from a study of blood T cell repertoires in COVID-19 (dated by TCRdb to between 2020 and 2021). Background on the whole study: Collaborator samples came from the United States, Italy and Spain and covered acute and convalescent phases of COVID-19. The prospective study material was composed of cDNA or gDNA derived from T cells, B-cell-depleted T cells, or PBMCs. Subjects who had been exposed to COVID-19, were actively infected with it, or had recovered from it provided the deeply sampled blood TCRbeta repertoires that made up the dataset. The repertoires were released in a freely available public database meant as a resource for research on the immune response to SARS-CoV-2. The samples were drawn from two sources: the first 160 participants of the ongoing ImmuneRACE study, and 1,200 or so subjects contributed by 6 global collaborators. A de-identified subject ID, COVID-19 status, age in years and sex were almost always included in the sample metadata. Where available, HLA class I and class II types were obtained from metadata supplied by the sample provider rather than from assay-based typing. The study at large found these results: How much clinical and demographic metadata was included differed by source and by participant, and the metadata was provided uncurated.

The immunoSEQ Assay, a bias-controlled multiplex PCR, was used to amplify TCRbeta CDR3 regions from genomic DNA. The original pipeline was this. Nucleated cell counts per sample were estimated from amplification of reference gene primers within the assay. Sequence reads were collapsed and filtered to measure the absolute abundance of every unique TCRbeta CDR3 rearrangement. For each sample, productive Simpson clonality was calculated by taking the square root of Simpson's diversity index across productive rearrangements. TCRdb took this table from immuneACCESS and kept in-frame rearrangements with V and J called. Such tables lack part of the clones; where checked against another copy, unresolved V genes explain under half of the gap, and the rest is unexplained. The V and J calls and clone size were taken over from that table, and D and trimming were inferred from the DNA. The sample table lists under 350,000 clones, around 89% of them with a count of one. The ten largest account for 4.6% of the sample.

As for this clone: This clone's antigen is unknown. There are no base qualities to consult, and no much larger clone falls within one base.

CDR1 and CDR2 are drawn from the germline V gene: MNHEY, SVGEGT. Trimming takes 6 bases off V and 6 bases off J; junction bases not matched to a gene: 20. The CDR3 holds 18 amino acids from the cysteine to the phenylalanine. CDR3 DNA is the only sequence kept; it has 54 bases, read in frame from the first base. Collaborating institutions collected whole blood in K2EDTA tubes following their own protocols. For TCRbeta analysis, collaborators shipped samples in one of three forms: frozen whole blood, isolated PBMCs, or DNA extracted from either of those sample types. The source is a man aged 40-55 years with acute or convalescent COVID-19. The chain is made from TRBV6-2 or TRBV6-3 and TRBJ1-5; 7 central bases correspond to TRBD1. Sequenced material: peripheral blood. The bases read TGTGCCAGCAGCCTAGGAGGCCTGGGACAGTCTAGAGGTCAGCCCCAGCATTTT. Translated, it reads CASSLGGLGQSRGQPQHF.